This TCR beta chain derives from a study of T-cell memory formation after mild COVID-19. From the 5' RACE reads, TCRdb called clonotypes with MiXCR, one entry per CDR3 protein. The repertoire holds some 310,000 distinct CDR3 sequences, 20% to 25% seen once, with around 20% in the top ten. Trimming took off 7 bases at V and 1 base at J, with 16 bases between the two ends. This CDR3 spans 15 amino acids. CDR1 and CDR2 (germline): MNHEY, SVGAGI. This clonotype originated in a man aged 18 to 29 who had mild COVID-19 (a few samples of this study predate the infection). Cell type and time point are not known. The rearrangement joins TRBV6-5 to TRBJ1-1, with D tentatively TRBD1 (5 bases). Sequencing input: PBMCs or a T cell subset sorted from them (not recorded which). CDR3 region: CASIPGGSPNTEAFF. CDR3 DNA sequence: TGTGCCAGCATCCCCGGGGGGAGCCCGAACACTGAAGCTTTCTTT.